The 16 T cell receptor beta chains in this list originate from one sample, sequenced in a study of spatial heterogeneity in lung cancer. Study-wide results and caveats: Counts of expanded intratumoral alpha and beta TCRs tracked tumor mutation counts.

One entry per CDR3 protein, called by TCRdb with MiXCR from the 5' RACE reads. The sample comprises about 6,900 distinct CDR3 sequences, 3.1% of which are singletons, and over 20% rests with the top ten. For these receptors, no antigen is known. Time point here: sample taken at primary tumor resection. Sequenced here: lung tumor tissue, sampled at surgery. These receptors all stem from a male donor with early-stage non-small cell lung cancer.

This clonotype counts as medium-sized. At one end the junction does not follow the germline gene, possibly because of a read error. The V and J genes are TRBV12-3 or TRBV12-4 and TRBJ1-2; tentatively, D is TRBD1 (5 bases). The CDR3 spans 17 residues. The CDR3 bases are TGTGCCAGCAGTTTAGGGGTTGCGGACACGAAAGATTATGGCGACACCTTC. Its translation is CASSLGVADTKDYGDTF.

This clonotype was counted many times. This rearrangement joins TRBV30 to TRBJ1-1; 9 bases match TRBD1. This CDR3 contains 14 residues. V was clipped by 1 base and J by 1 base; unmatched bases: 1. CDR1 and CDR2 from the germline V gene are GTSNPN and SVGIG (reference sequence). This chain's CDR3 is CAWSGGQGNTEAFF. CDR3 nucleotide sequence: TGTGCCTGGAGTGGGGGACAGGGGAACACTGAAGCTTTCTTT.

This clonotype was counted many times. The J gene is TRBJ1-3, the V gene TRBV3-1, with no clear D. Deletions cut 0 bases from V and 0 bases from J, with 9 bases between. Germline V gene sequence: CDR1 LGHDT, CDR2 YNNKEL (reference sequence). The CDR3 loop spans 16 amino acids. The CDR3 reads CASSQDWLSSGNTIYF. DNA of the CDR3: TGTGCCAGCAGCCAAGATTGGCTTAGCTCTGGAAACACCATATATTTT. Full variable domain (rest looked up from reference TRBV3-1 and TRBJ1-3): DTAVSQTPKYLVTQMGNDKSIKCEQNLGHDTMYWYKQDSKKFLKIMFSYNNKELIINETVPNRFSPKSPDKAHLNLHINSLELGDSAVYFCASSQDWLSSGNTIYFGEGSWLTVV.

The chain links TRBV3-1 to TRBJ1-1; D is possibly TRBD1 (5 bases). Trimming removed 5 bases from V and 4 bases from J, with 11 bases in between. Germline V gene sequence: CDR1 LGHDT, CDR2 YNNKEL (reference sequence). The CDR3 is 13 residues long. The CDR3 DNA sequence: TGTGCCAGCAGCGGGACGGGTCGCACTGAAGCTTTCTTT. Residues: CASSGTGRTEAFF.

This clonotype was counted many times. V and J are TRBV18 and TRBJ2-5, with D perhaps TRBD1 (5 bases). The CDR3 consists of 12 residues. CDR1 is KGHSH, CDR2 LQKENI, per germline. Trimming stripped 2 bases from V and 5 bases from J, with 6 bases between. Here the CDR3 DNA reads TGTGCCAGCTCACCATCAGGGGAGACCCAGTACTTC. Translating gives CASSPSGETQYF.

As concerns this clonotype: A read error is possible here, since a much larger clone lies one base away. The V and J genes are TRBV18 and TRBJ1-2; D is undetermined. This CDR3 has 16 amino acids. Germline assignment: CDR1 KGHSH and CDR2 LQKENI. CDR3 nucleotide sequence: TGTGCCAGCTCACCAAATCGTGGGAGGGCTTTGGATGGCTACAACTTC. It codes for CASSPNRGRALDGYNF.

Many counts were recorded for this clonotype. The CDR3 loop reads CASSPREGYNEKLFF. For the CDR3, the DNA is TGTGCCAGCAGCCCCCGGGAGGGGTATAATGAAAAACTGTTTTTT. V usage is TRBV3-1 and J usage is TRBJ1-4; perhaps TRBD1 as D (5 bases). The CDR3 runs 15 residues. Germline values: CDR1 LGHDT, CDR2 YNNKEL (reference sequence). V dropped 4 bases and J dropped 4 bases, with 13 bases sitting between them.

This clonotype was seen only a few times. With a much larger clone just one base away, this may be a read error. The CDR3 DNA is TGTGCCAGCAGCCAGGGGAAAGTAGGGGTGGGCACTGAAGCTTTCTTT. Encoded protein: CASSQGKVGVGTEAFF. V gene TRBV3-1 combines with J gene TRBJ1-1; TRBD1 might be the D (5 bases). CDR3 size: 16 residues. Germline V gene sequence: CDR1 LGHDT, CDR2 YNNKEL (reference sequence). V dropped 3 bases and J dropped 4 bases, with 18 bases sitting between them.

This clonotype qualifies as medium-sized. The V call is TRBV20-1, the J call TRBJ1-1, with D unclear. This CDR3 is 11 amino acids long. Per the germline V gene, CDR1 is DFQATT and CDR2 is SNEGSKA (reference sequence). V lost 8 bases to trimming and J lost 2 bases, with 9 bases between them. CDR3 DNA: TGCAGTATGGAGGTTAACACTGAAGCTTTCTTT. As protein: CSMEVNTEAFF.

By share, this clonotype ranks as medium-sized. This sequence joins TRBV6-1 and TRBJ2-1, with 11 bases fitting TRBD2. The germline gives CDR1 MNHNS, CDR2 SASEGT. The CDR3 spans 15 residues. The trim removed 7 bases at V and 4 bases at J, leaving 6 bases unmatched. CDR3 sequence reads: CASTLAGGPYNEQFF. CDR3 DNA sequence: TGTGCCAGCACCCTAGCGGGAGGCCCTTACAATGAGCAGTTCTTC.

Concerning this clonotype itself: A read error is possible here, since a much larger clone lies one base away. The rearrangement links TRBV30 to TRBJ1-2; D possibly corresponds to TRBD1 (6 bases). Germline CDR1 GTSNPN, CDR2 SVGIG (reference sequence). The length of the CDR3 is 13 residues. The CDR3 sequence: CAWSVARGGGYNF. The CDR3 DNA reads as TGTGCCTGGAGTGTGGCCAGGGGAGGAGGCTACAACTTC.

This clonotype was found a few times. Germline is not matched at one junction end, which may reflect a read error. The CDR3 DNA sequence: TGCAGTGCAAGGGGGGGGAATTATGGCGACACCTTC. Its protein product is CSARGGNYGDTF. The V gene is TRBV20-1, the J gene TRBJ1-2, with D possibly matching TRBD1 (6 bases). Germline CDR1 is DFQATT and CDR2 is SNEGSKA (reference sequence). CDR3 length: 12 residues.

By proportion, this clonotype is large. This sequence joins TRBV10-2 and TRBJ1-1; 9 positions agree with TRBD1. This CDR3 region has 12 residues. Germline lookup yields CDR1 WSHSY and CDR2 SAAADI. V was pared by 6 bases and J by 12 bases, with 8 bases of the junction left unmatched. Here the CDR3 DNA reads TGCGCCAGCAGGGGGACAGGGCCCCTGCCTTTCTTT. It codes for CASRGTGPLPFF.

This clonotype is labeled medium-sized. The CDR3 reads CSARGAVGDNSPLHF. CDR3 sequence (DNA): TGCAGTGCTAGGGGGGCCGTCGGAGATAATTCACCCCTCCACTTT. The J gene is TRBJ1-6, the V gene TRBV20-1; maybe TRBD1 (6 bases). The CDR3 is made up of 15 amino acids. Trimming left V 3 bases short and J 5 bases short, with 14 bases between. CDR1 is DFQATT, CDR2 SNEGSKA, per germline (reference sequence).

This clonotype was recorded at least ten times. The V gene is TRBV12-3 or TRBV12-4, the J gene TRBJ2-7; D gene ambiguous. The CDR3 covers 13 residues. Trimming pared 6 bases from V and 8 bases from J, leaving 17 bases between. The CDR3 loop reads CASSPLGFSQQYF. The CDR3 DNA reads TGTGCCAGCAGCCCTCTGGGATTCAGCCAGCAGTACTTC.

This clonotype was seen repeatedly, ten times or more. The rearrangement links TRBV5-1 to TRBJ2-1; 8 bases agree with TRBD2. The CDR3 loop spans 16 amino acids. In germline, CDR1 is SGHRS, CDR2 YFSETQ. Unmatched junction bases numbered 7, after V lost 4 bases and J lost 1 base. The CDR3 DNA reads TGCGCCAGCAGCCTGGATTTAGCGGGATCCTACAATGAGCAGTTCTTC. Translated: CASSLDLAGSYNEQFF.